The sequence of this T cell receptor beta chain was determined in a study of cytomegalovirus exposure and HLA in healthy donors. The PCR had 60 Vbeta and 13 Jbeta primers. Clones were read by immunoSEQ multiplex PCR, and TCRdb kept only the in-frame ones, dropping some. Here the sample table reports fewer than 85,000 clones. Sequencing was performed on PBMCs. The receptor was isolated from a man in his thirties or forties in good health and CMV-seronegative.

The DNA for the CDR3 is TGTGCCAGCAGCCCCGAGCAGGGGAATTCACCCCTCCACTTT. This translates into CASSPEQGNSPLHF. The chain recombines TRBV7-3 with TRBJ1-6; perhaps TRBD1 as D (6 bases). This CDR3 has 14 residues. Germline V gives CDR1 SGHTA, CDR2 FQGTGA. The V gene lost 5 bases and the J gene lost 7 bases, with 12 bases spanning the gap.